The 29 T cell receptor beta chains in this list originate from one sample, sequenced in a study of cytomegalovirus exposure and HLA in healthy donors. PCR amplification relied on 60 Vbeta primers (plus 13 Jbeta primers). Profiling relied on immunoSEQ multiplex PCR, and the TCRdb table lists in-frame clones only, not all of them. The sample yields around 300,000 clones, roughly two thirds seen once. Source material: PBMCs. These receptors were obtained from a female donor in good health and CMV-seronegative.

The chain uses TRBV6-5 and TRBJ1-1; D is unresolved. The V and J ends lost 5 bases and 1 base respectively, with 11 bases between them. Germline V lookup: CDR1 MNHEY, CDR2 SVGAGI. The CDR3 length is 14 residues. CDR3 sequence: CASSLKQENTEAFF. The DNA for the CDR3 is TGTGCCAGCAGTCTTAAACAAGAGAACACTGAAGCTTTCTTT.

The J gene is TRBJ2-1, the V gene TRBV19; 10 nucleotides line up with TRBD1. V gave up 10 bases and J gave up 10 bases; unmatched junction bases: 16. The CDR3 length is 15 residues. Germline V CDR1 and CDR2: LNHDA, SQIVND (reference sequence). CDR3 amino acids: CATKRGTGAGWEQFF. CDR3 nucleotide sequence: TGTGCCACCAAGCGCGGGACAGGGGCAGGTTGGGAGCAGTTCTTC.

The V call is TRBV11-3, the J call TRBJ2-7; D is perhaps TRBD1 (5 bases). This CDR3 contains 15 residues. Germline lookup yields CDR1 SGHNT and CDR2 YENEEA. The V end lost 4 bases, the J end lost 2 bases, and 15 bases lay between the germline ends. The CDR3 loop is CASSSLWQGAYEQYF. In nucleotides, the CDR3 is TGTGCCAGCAGCTCCCTGTGGCAAGGGGCCTACGAGCAGTACTTC.

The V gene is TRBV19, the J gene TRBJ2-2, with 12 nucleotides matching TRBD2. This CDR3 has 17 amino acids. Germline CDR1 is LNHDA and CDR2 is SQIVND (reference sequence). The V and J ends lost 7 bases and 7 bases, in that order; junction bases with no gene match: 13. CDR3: CASKVIGTSGRYGELFF. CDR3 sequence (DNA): TGTGCCAGTAAAGTTATAGGAACTAGCGGGAGGTACGGGGAGCTGTTTTTT.

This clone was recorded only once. The CDR3 DNA reads TGTGCCAGCAGCACTCAACAGGGGGTGACGAACACTGAAGCTTTCTTT. Its protein product is CASSTQQGVTNTEAFF. The chain joins TRBV11-3 to TRBJ1-1; 8 bases agree with TRBD1. CDR1 is SGHNT, CDR2 YENEEA, per germline. CDR3 length: 16 residues. The V segment lost 5 bases and the J segment 1 base; nucleotides outside the gene matches: 9.

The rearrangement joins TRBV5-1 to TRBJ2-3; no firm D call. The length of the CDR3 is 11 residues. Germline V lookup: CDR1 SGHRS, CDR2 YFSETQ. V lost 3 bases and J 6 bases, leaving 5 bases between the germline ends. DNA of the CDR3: TGCGCCAGCAGCTCTCAGGATACGCAGTATTTT. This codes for CASSSQDTQYF.

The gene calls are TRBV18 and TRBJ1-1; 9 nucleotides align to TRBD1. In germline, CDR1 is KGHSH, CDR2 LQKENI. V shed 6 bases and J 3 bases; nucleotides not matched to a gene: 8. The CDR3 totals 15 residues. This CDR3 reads CASSPRGDRDTEAFF. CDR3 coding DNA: TGTGCCAGCTCCCCCAGGGGGGACAGGGACACTGAAGCTTTCTTT.

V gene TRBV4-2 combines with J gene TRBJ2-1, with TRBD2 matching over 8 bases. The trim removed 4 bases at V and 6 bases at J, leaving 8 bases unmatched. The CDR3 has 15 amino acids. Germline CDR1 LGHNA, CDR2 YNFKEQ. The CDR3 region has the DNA TGTGCCAGCAGCCGAAACCTCGGGACTAGCAATGAGCAGTTCTTC. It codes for CASSRNLGTSNEQFF.

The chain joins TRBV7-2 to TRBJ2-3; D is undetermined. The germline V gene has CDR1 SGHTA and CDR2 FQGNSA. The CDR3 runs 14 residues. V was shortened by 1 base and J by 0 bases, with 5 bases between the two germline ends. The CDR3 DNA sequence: TGTGCCAGCAGCTTAGGGCCCAGCACAGATACGCAGTATTTT. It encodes CASSLGPSTDTQYF.

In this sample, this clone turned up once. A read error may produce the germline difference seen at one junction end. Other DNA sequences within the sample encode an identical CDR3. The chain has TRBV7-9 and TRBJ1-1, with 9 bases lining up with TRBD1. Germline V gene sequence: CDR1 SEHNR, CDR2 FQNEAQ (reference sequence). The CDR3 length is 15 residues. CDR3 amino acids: CASSLAGTGNTEAFF. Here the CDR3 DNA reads TGTGCCAGCAGCTTAGCCGGGACAGGGAACACTGAGGCTTTCTTT.

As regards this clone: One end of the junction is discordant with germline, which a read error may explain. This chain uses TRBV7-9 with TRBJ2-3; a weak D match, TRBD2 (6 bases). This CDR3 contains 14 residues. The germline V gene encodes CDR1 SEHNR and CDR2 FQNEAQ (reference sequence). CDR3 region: CSSSTGLITDTQYF. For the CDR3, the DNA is TGTTCCAGCAGCACGGGACTTATCACAGATACGCAGTATTTT.

CDR3 in DNA: TGTGCCAGCAGTGGAGAACGAAGGGGGCAAGAGACCCAGTACTTC. Protein sequence: CASSGERRGQETQYF. The chain links TRBV6-1 to TRBJ2-5, with a weak D call TRBD1 (6 bases). Germline lookup yields CDR1 MNHNS and CDR2 SASEGT. V was cut by 4 bases and J by 2 bases, with 14 bases left in between. This CDR3 has 15 residues.

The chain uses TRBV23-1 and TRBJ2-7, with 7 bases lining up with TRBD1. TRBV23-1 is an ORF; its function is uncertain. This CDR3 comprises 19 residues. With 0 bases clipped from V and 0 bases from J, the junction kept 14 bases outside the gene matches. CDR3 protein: CASSQSRFLRQGDSYEQYF. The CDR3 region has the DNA TGCGCCAGCAGTCAATCGCGATTCCTTCGACAGGGAGACTCCTACGAGCAGTACTTC.

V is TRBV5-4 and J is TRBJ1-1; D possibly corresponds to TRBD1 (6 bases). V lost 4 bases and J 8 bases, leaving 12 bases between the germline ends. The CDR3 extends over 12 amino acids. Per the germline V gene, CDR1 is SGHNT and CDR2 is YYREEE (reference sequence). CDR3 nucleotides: TGTGCCAGCAGCCCCCGGACAGACGAAGCTTTCTTT. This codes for CASSPRTDEAFF.

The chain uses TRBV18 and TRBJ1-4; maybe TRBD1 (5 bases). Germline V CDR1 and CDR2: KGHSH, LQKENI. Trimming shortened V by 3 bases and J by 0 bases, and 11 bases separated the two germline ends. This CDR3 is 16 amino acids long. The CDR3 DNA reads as TGTGCCAGCTCACCGGGAACAGGTTCAACTAATGAAAAACTGTTTTTT. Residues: CASSPGTGSTNEKLFF. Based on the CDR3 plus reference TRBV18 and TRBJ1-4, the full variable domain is NAGVMQNPRHLVRRRGQEARLRCSPMKGHSHVYWYRQLPEEGLKFMVYLQKENIIDESGMPKERFSAEFPKEGPSILRIQQVVRGDSAAYFCASSPGTGSTNEKLFFGSGTQLSVL.

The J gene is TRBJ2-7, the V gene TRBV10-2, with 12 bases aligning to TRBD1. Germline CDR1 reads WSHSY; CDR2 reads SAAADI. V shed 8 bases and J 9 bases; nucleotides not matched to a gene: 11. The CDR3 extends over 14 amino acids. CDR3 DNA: TGCGCCAGCCGGCCGGGACAGGGGGCGCAGTTGCAGTACTTC. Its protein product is CASRPGQGAQLQYF.

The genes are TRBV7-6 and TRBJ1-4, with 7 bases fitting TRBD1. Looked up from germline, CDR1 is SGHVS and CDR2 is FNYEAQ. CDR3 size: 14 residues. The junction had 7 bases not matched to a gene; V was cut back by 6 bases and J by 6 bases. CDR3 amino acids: CASREVGGDEKLFF. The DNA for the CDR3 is TGTGCCAGCAGGGAGGTAGGGGGCGATGAAAAACTGTTTTTT.

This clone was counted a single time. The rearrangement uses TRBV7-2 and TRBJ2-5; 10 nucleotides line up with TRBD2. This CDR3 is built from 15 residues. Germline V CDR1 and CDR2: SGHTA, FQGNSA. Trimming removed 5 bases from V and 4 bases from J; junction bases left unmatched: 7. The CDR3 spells CASSKAGGPGETQYF. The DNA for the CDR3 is TGTGCCAGCAGCAAAGCGGGAGGGCCAGGAGAGACCCAGTACTTC.

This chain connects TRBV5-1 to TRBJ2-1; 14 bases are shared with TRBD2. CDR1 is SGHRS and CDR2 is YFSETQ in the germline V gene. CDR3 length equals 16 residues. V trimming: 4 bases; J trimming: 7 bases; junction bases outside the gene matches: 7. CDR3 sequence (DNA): TGCGCCAGCAGCCCGGGGACTAGCGGGAGATCAAATGAGCAGTTCTTC. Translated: CASSPGTSGRSNEQFF.

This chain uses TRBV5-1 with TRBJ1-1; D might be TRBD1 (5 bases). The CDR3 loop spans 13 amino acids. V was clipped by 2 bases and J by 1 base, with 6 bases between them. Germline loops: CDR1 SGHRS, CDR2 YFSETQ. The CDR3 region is CASSFGGNTEAFF. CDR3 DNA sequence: TGCGCCAGCAGCTTCGGGGGGAACACTGAAGCTTTCTTT.

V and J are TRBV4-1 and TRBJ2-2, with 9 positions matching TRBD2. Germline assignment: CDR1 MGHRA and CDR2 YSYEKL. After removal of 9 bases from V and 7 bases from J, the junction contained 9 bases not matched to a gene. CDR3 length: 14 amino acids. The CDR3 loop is CASQLAGKVGELFF. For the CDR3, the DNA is TGCGCCAGTCAGCTAGCGGGAAAGGTCGGGGAGCTGTTTTTT.

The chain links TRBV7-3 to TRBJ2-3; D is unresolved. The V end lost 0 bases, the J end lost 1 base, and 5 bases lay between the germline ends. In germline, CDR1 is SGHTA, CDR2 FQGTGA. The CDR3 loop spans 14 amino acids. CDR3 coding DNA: TGTGCCAGCAGCTTAACAACAGGCACAGATACGCAGTATTTT. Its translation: CASSLTTGTDTQYF.

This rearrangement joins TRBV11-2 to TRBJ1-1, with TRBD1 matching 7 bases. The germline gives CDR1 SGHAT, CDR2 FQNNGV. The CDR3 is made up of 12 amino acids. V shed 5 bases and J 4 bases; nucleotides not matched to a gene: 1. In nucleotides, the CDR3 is TGTGCCAGCAGCCGACAGGGCACTGAAGCTTTCTTT. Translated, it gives CASSRQGTEAFF. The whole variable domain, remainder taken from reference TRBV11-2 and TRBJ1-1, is EAGVAQSPRYKIIEKRQSVAFWCNPISGHATLYWYQQILGQGPKLLIQFQNNGVVDDSQLPKDRFSAERLKGVDSTLKIQPAKLEDSAVYLCASSRQGTEAFFGQGTRLTVV.

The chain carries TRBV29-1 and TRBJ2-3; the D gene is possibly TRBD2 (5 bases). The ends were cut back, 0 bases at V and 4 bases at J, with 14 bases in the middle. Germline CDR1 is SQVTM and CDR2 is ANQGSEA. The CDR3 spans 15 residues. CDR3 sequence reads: CSVEDGGSGSDTQYF. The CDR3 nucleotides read TGCAGCGTTGAAGATGGAGGATCGGGTTCAGATACGCAGTATTTT.

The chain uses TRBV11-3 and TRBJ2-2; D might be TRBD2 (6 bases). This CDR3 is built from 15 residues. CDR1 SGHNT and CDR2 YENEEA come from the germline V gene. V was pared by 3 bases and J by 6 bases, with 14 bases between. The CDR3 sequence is CASSLGDSEAGELFF. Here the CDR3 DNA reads TGTGCCAGCAGCTTGGGGGACTCCGAGGCCGGGGAGCTGTTTTTT. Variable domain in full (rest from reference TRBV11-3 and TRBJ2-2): EAGVVQSPRYKIIEKKQPVAFWCNPISGHNTLYWYLQNLGQGPELLIRYENEEAVDDSQLPKDRFSAERLKGVDSTLKIQPAELGDSAVYLCASSLGDSEAGELFFGEGSRLTVL.

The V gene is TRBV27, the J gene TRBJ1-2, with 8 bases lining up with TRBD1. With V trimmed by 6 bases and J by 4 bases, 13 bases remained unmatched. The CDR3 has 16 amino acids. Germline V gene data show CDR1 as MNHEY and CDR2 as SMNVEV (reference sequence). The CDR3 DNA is TGTGCCAGCAGGGTAAGAAAGACAGGGGAGAGCTATGGCTACACCTTC. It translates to CASRVRKTGESYGYTF.

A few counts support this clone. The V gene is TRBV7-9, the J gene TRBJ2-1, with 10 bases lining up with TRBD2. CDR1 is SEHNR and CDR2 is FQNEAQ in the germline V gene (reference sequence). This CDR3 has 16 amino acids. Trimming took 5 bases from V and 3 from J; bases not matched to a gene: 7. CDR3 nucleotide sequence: TGTGCCAGCAGCCCTACGTCTAGCGGGAGCTACAATGAGCAGTTCTTC. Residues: CASSPTSSGSYNEQFF.

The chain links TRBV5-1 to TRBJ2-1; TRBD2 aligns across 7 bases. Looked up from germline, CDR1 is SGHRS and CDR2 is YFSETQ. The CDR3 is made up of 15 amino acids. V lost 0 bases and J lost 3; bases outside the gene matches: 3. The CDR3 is CASSLDSGFYNEQFF. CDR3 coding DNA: TGCGCCAGCAGCTTGGATAGCGGGTTCTACAATGAGCAGTTCTTC.

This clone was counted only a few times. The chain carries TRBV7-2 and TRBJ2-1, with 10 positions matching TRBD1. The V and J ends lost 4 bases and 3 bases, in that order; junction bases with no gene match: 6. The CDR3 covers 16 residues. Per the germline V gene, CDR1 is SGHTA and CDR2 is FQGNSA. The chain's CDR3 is CASSSRTGGSYNEQFF. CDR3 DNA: TGTGCCAGCAGCTCCCGGACAGGGGGAAGCTACAATGAGCAGTTCTTC.